The 2 T cell receptor beta chains below come from one sample, sequenced in a study of cytotoxic CD8 clonotypes in ibrutinib-treated CLL. Assay: immunoSEQ multiplex PCR; the TCRdb copy retains only in-frame clones and omits some. The sample holds tens of thousands of clones, approximately 57% seen once. The material was PBMCs, obtained before ibrutinib treatment. These receptors were collected from a human donor with chronic lymphocytic leukemia.

The CDR3 region has the DNA TGTGCCAGCTCACCACCGGACAGAAGAAACACTGAAGCTTTCTTT. Translated: CASSPPDRRNTEAFF. V and J are TRBV18 and TRBJ1-1; tentative D call: TRBD1 (6 bases). Trimming shortened V by 0 bases and J by 2 bases, and 10 bases separated the two germline ends. The germline V gene encodes CDR1 KGHSH and CDR2 LQKENI. This CDR3 comprises 15 residues. Looking up the rest from reference TRBV18 and TRBJ1-1 gives the full variable domain: NAGVMQNPRHLVRRRGQEARLRCSPMKGHSHVYWYRQLPEEGLKFMVYLQKENIIDESGMPKERFSAEFPKEGPSILRIQQVVRGDSAAYFCASSPPDRRNTEAFFGQGTRLTVV.

The V gene is TRBV2, the J gene TRBJ2-5; D possibly corresponds to TRBD1 (5 bases). V lost 6 bases and J 4 bases, leaving 18 bases between the germline ends. This CDR3 has 15 residues. Germline-derived CDR1 and CDR2 are SNHLY and FYNNEI. CDR3 in DNA: TGTGCCAGCAGAAGGGTCGTCAGGGTATCAGAGACCCAGTACTTC. Residues: CASRRVVRVSETQYF. Full variable domain (outside the CDR3, taken from reference TRBV2 and TRBJ2-5): EPEVTQTPSHQVTQMGQEVILRCVPISNHLYFYWYRQILGQKVEFLVSFYNNEISEKSEIFDDQFSVERPDGSNFTLKIRSTKLEDSAMYFCASRRVVRVSETQYFGPGTRLLVL.